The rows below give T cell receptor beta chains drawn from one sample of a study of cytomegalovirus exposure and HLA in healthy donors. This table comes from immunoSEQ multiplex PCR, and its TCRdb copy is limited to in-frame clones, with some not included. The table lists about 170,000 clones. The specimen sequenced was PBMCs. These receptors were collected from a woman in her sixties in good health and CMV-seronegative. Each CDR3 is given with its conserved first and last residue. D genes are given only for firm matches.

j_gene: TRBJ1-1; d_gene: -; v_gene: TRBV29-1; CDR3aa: CSAGGTEAFF; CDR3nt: TGCAGCGCGGGAGGCACTGAAGCTTTCTTT
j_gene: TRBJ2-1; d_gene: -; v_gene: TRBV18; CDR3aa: CASSPKQGGAYNEQFF; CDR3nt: TGTGCCAGCTCACCAAAACAGGGGGGGGCCTACAATGAGCAGTTCTTC
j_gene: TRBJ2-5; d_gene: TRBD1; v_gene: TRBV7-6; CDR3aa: CASSLGGDRGGQETQYF; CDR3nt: TGTGCCAGCAGCTTAGGAGGGGACAGGGGAGGCCAAGAGACCCAGTACTTC
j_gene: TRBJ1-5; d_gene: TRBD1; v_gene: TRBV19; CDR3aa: CASKSGGEGQPQHF; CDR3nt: TGTGCCAGCAAATCAGGGGGCGAAGGTCAGCCCCAGCATTTT
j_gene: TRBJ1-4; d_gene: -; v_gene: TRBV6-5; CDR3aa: CASSYRVLGEKLFF; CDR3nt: TGTGCCAGCAGTTACCGGGTCTTGGGTGAAAAACTGTTTTTT
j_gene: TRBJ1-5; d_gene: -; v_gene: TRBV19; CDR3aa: CASSTVFQPQHF; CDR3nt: TGTGCCAGTAGTACAGTCTTTCAGCCCCAGCATTTT
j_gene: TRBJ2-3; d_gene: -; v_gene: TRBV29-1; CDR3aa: CSVEPGTDTQYF; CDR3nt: TGCAGCGTTGAACCAGGAACAGATACGCAGTATTTT
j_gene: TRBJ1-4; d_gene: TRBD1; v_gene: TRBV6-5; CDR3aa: CASRTTGGEKLFF; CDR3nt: TGTGCCAGCAGGACGACAGGGGGTGAAAAACTGTTTTTT
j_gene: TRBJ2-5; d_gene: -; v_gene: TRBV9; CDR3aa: CASSARGLASLAQETQYF; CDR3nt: TGTGCCAGCAGCGCGAGGGGTCTAGCGAGCCTGGCTCAAGAGACCCAGTACTTC
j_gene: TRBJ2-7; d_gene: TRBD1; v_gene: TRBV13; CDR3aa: CASSPKQGSTYEQYF; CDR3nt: TGTGCCAGCAGCCCCAAACAGGGGTCGACCTACGAGCAGTACTTC
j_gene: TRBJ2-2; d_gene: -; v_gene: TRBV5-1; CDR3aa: CASSLLSLTNTGELFF; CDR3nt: TGCGCCAGCAGCTTATTGTCCCTTACGAACACCGGGGAGCTGTTTTTT
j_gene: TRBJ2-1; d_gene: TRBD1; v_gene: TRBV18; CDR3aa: CASSRDRGLLNEQFF; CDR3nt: TGTGCCAGCTCCCGCGACAGGGGGCTATTAAATGAGCAGTTCTTC
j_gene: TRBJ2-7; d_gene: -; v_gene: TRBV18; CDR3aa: CASSPGTSSLREQYF; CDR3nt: TGTGCCAGCTCACCAGGGACTTCTTCCCTTCGCGAGCAGTACTTC
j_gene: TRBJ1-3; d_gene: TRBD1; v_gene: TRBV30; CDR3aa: CAWSLGTVGNTIYF; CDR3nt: TGTGCCTGGAGCCTTGGGACAGTTGGAAACACCATATATTTT
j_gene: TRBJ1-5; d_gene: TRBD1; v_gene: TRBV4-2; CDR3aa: CASSQLTGGDGSNQPQHF; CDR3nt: TGTGCCAGCAGCCAATTAACAGGGGGCGATGGGAGCAATCAGCCCCAGCATTTT
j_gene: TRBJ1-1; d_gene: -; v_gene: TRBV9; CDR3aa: CASSGPGDTEAFF; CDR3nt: TGTGCCAGCAGCGGACCAGGGGATACTGAAGCTTTCTTT
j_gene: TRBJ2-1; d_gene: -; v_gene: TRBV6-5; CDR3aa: CASSYSGLASYNEQFF; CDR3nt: TGTGCCAGCAGTTACTCGGGTCTAGCATCCTACAATGAGCAGTTCTTC
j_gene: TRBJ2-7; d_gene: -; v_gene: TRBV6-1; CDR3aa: CASSEAGGRRNEQYF; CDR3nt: TGTGCCAGCAGTGAAGCGGGGGGGCGTCGCAACGAGCAGTACTTC
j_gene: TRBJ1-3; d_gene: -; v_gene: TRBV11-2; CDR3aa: CASSPERVAIYF; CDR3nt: TGTGCCAGCAGCCCCGAGAGGGTAGCCATATATTTT
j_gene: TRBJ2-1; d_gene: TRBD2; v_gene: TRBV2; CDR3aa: CASSEARWTRDNEQFF; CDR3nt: TGTGCCAGCAGTGAAGCGCGCTGGACTAGAGACAATGAGCAGTTCTTC
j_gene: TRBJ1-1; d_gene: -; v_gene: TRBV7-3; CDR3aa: CASSLKGDTEAFF; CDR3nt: TGTGCCAGCAGCTTAAAGGGAGACACTGAAGCTTTCTTT
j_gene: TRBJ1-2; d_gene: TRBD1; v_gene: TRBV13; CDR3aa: CASSFRTGAYGYTF; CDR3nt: TGTGCCAGCAGCTTCCGGACAGGGGCGTATGGCTACACCTTC
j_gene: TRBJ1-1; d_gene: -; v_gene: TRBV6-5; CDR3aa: CASQRGLHTEAFF; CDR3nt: TGTGCCAGCCAACGCGGGCTCCACACTGAAGCTTTCTTT
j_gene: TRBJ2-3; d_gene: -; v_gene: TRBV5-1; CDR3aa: CASSLGGRGTQYF; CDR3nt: TGCGCCAGCTCCTTGGGGGGCAGGGGAACGCAGTATTTT
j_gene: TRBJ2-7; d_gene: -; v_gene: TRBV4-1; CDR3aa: CASSRVGQGRTEQYF; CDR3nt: TGCGCCAGCAGCAGGGTTGGGCAGGGCAGAACCGAGCAGTACTTC
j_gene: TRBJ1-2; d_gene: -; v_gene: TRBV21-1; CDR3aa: CASSRGRLFYGYTF; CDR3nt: TGTGCCAGCAGCAGGGGGAGGCTGTTTTATGGCTACACCTTC
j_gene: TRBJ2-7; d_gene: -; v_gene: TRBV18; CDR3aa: CASSPNRVSPYEQYF; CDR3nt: TGTGCCAGCTCACCAAACAGGGTGAGTCCCTACGAGCAGTACTTC
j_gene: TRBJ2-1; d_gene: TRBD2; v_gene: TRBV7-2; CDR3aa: CASSYSGGATVEQFF; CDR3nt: TGTGCCAGCAGCTATAGCGGGGGGGCCACGGTTGAGCAGTTCTTC